This is a list of T cell receptor beta chains from one sample in a study of blood T cell repertoires in COVID-19. This table comes from immunoSEQ multiplex PCR, and its TCRdb copy is limited to in-frame clones, with some not included. The table has around 230,000 clones, around 84% seen once. Specimen: peripheral blood. The receptors originated from a man between 40 and 49 years old who had recovered from COVID-19. Each CDR3 is given with its conserved first and last residue. Each record gives: J gene, D gene, V gene, clone size, CDR3 DNA, CDR3 protein. The D gene is left open where the match is weak. Clone size appears in some rows only: once, few, many, or a class for an expanded clone.

j_call: TRBJ1-2
d_call: -
v_call: TRBV5-1
clone_size: -
cdr3_nt: TGCGCCAGCAGCTTGGACCCGGGACGCTGGAAAAGGCGGGGCTATGGCTACACCTTC
cdr3_aa: CASSLDPGRWKRRGYGYTF

j_call: TRBJ1-1
d_call: -
v_call: TRBV29-1
clone_size: -
cdr3_nt: TGCAGCGTTGAACCGGGGTACACTGAAGCTTTCTTT
cdr3_aa: CSVEPGYTEAFF

j_call: TRBJ1-3
d_call: -
v_call: TRBV29-1
clone_size: few
cdr3_nt: TGCAGCGTTGACGCAGGGACTTATGGAAACACCATATATTTT
cdr3_aa: CSVDAGTYGNTIYF

j_call: TRBJ2-1
d_call: TRBD1
v_call: TRBV10-3
clone_size: -
cdr3_nt: TGTGCCATCAGTCTGGCGGGACAGGGGGTTGGTGAGCAGTTCTTC
cdr3_aa: CAISLAGQGVGEQFF

j_call: TRBJ2-7
d_call: TRBD2
v_call: TRBV11-2
clone_size: few
cdr3_nt: TGTGCCAGCAGCTTTGAGGTCGATTACGCGGGAGGGCCTAAAGGCGAGCAGTACTTC
cdr3_aa: CASSFEVDYAGGPKGEQYF

j_call: TRBJ1-2
d_call: -
v_call: TRBV11-2
clone_size: -
cdr3_nt: TGTGCCAGCAGCCCAAATGTCAGACTATTCTATGGCTACACCTTC
cdr3_aa: CASSPNVRLFYGYTF

j_call: TRBJ2-2
d_call: -
v_call: TRBV29-1
clone_size: -
cdr3_nt: TGCAGCGTGGGGGACTCTGCCCCCGGGGAGCTGTTTTTT
cdr3_aa: CSVGDSAPGELFF

j_call: TRBJ2-5
d_call: TRBD2
v_call: TRBV13
clone_size: -
cdr3_nt: TGTGCCAGCAGCTCTCGGGACTACTACGGAGAGACCCAGTACTTC
cdr3_aa: CASSSRDYYGETQYF

j_call: TRBJ2-7
d_call: -
v_call: TRBV13
clone_size: -
cdr3_nt: TGTGCCAGCAGCCCCAGTACACAAGCCTACGAGCAGTACTTC
cdr3_aa: CASSPSTQAYEQYF

j_call: TRBJ2-5
d_call: -
v_call: TRBV25-1
clone_size: once
cdr3_nt: TGTGCCAGCAGCCCCCCCGGACTCAAAGAGACCCAGTACTTC
cdr3_aa: CASSPPGLKETQYF

j_call: TRBJ1-5
d_call: -
v_call: TRBV7-6
clone_size: -
cdr3_nt: TGTGCCAGCAGCTTAGATTTACAACAGCCCCAGCATTTT
cdr3_aa: CASSLDLQQPQHF

j_call: TRBJ2-1
d_call: TRBD1
v_call: TRBV11-3
clone_size: -
cdr3_nt: TGTGCCAGCAGCGCGGACAGGGAGCCCTACAATGAGCAGTTCTTC
cdr3_aa: CASSADREPYNEQFF

j_call: TRBJ2-1
d_call: TRBD1
v_call: TRBV5-1
clone_size: -
cdr3_nt: TGCGCCAGCAGCCGGGGACAGGGGTTCTCCTACAATGAGCAGTTCTTC
cdr3_aa: CASSRGQGFSYNEQFF

j_call: TRBJ2-5
d_call: TRBD1
v_call: TRBV3-1/TRBV3-2
clone_size: -
cdr3_nt: TGTGCCAGCAGCCCTCGGACAGGGATAGAGACCCAGTACTTC
cdr3_aa: CASSPRTGIETQYF

j_call: TRBJ2-5
d_call: -
v_call: TRBV5-1
clone_size: -
cdr3_nt: TGCGCCAGCAGCGAGGTGCGGGAGACCCAGTACTTC
cdr3_aa: CASSEVRETQYF

j_call: TRBJ2-2
d_call: TRBD1
v_call: TRBV5-1
clone_size: -
cdr3_nt: TGCGCCAGCAGCTTGAGGGGACAGGGGAACACCGGGGAGCTGTTTTTT
cdr3_aa: CASSLRGQGNTGELFF

j_call: TRBJ1-6
d_call: TRBD1
v_call: TRBV27
clone_size: -
cdr3_nt: TGTGCCAGCAGTTTAGAGGGGACAGACAATTCACCCCTCCACTTT
cdr3_aa: CASSLEGTDNSPLHF

j_call: TRBJ2-3
d_call: TRBD2
v_call: TRBV7-2
clone_size: -
cdr3_nt: TGTGCCAGCAGCTTGGGGACTACTTTAGGCACAGATACGCAGTATTTT
cdr3_aa: CASSLGTTLGTDTQYF

j_call: TRBJ1-5
d_call: -
v_call: TRBV19
clone_size: -
cdr3_nt: TGTGCCAGTAGGTCCCAGCGGGATCAGCCCCAGCATTTT
cdr3_aa: CASRSQRDQPQHF

j_call: TRBJ2-5
d_call: -
v_call: TRBV29-1
clone_size: -
cdr3_nt: TGCAGCGTTGCAGAAGAGACCCAGTACTTC
cdr3_aa: CSVAEETQYF

j_call: TRBJ1-3
d_call: -
v_call: TRBV5-1
clone_size: once
cdr3_nt: TGCGCCAGCAGCACGGGATTAGGGAACACCATATATTTT
cdr3_aa: CASSTGLGNTIYF

j_call: TRBJ2-1
d_call: TRBD2
v_call: TRBV30
clone_size: once
cdr3_nt: TGTGCCTGGAAGCCAAGACTAGCGGGTTACAATGAGCAGTTCTTC
cdr3_aa: CAWKPRLAGYNEQFF

j_call: TRBJ1-3
d_call: -
v_call: TRBV5-4
clone_size: -
cdr3_nt: TGTGCCAGCAGCTTGGGAAGCACCAACACCATATATTTT
cdr3_aa: CASSLGSTNTIYF

j_call: TRBJ1-4
d_call: TRBD1
v_call: TRBV2
clone_size: -
cdr3_nt: TGTGCCAGCATCGGGTTACAGGGGGCAAGGGAAAAACTGTTTTTT
cdr3_aa: CASIGLQGAREKLFF

j_call: TRBJ1-1
d_call: TRBD1
v_call: TRBV4-1
clone_size: -
cdr3_nt: TGCGCCAGCAGCCAAGAGCGGGCCAGGGGGTTCACTGAAGCTTTCTTT
cdr3_aa: CASSQERARGFTEAFF

j_call: TRBJ2-5
d_call: TRBD1
v_call: TRBV11-2
clone_size: -
cdr3_nt: TGTGCCAGCAGCTGGGGACAGGTTCAAGAGACCCAGTACTTC
cdr3_aa: CASSWGQVQETQYF

j_call: TRBJ1-5
d_call: -
v_call: TRBV6-2/TRBV6-3
clone_size: -
cdr3_nt: TGTGCCAGCAGCAGGACTCTCAAAACGGGTCAGCCCCAGCATTTT
cdr3_aa: CASSRTLKTGQPQHF

j_call: TRBJ2-3
d_call: TRBD2
v_call: TRBV27
clone_size: -
cdr3_nt: TGTGCCAGCAGTTTATTACTAGCGGGAGGGCCATCCGATACGCAGTATTTT
cdr3_aa: CASSLLLAGGPSDTQYF

j_call: TRBJ1-1
d_call: -
v_call: TRBV3-1/TRBV3-2
clone_size: -
cdr3_nt: TGTGCCAGCAGCCAACCGAATCCCGGCAGGGGAGAAGCTTTCTTT
cdr3_aa: CASSQPNPGRGEAFF

j_call: TRBJ1-1
d_call: -
v_call: TRBV29-1
clone_size: -
cdr3_nt: TGCAGCGTTGAAGACGGACTTGAAGCTTTCTTT
cdr3_aa: CSVEDGLEAFF

j_call: TRBJ1-2
d_call: -
v_call: TRBV15
clone_size: -
cdr3_nt: TGTGCCACCAGCAGAGGGGAGACTAACTATGGCTACACCTTC
cdr3_aa: CATSRGETNYGYTF

j_call: TRBJ2-3
d_call: TRBD2
v_call: TRBV5-1
clone_size: -
cdr3_nt: TGCGCCAGCAGCCCAAAGACTAGCGGGGTGGTAGATACGCAGTATTTT
cdr3_aa: CASSPKTSGVVDTQYF

j_call: TRBJ1-5
d_call: -
v_call: TRBV4-3
clone_size: -
cdr3_nt: TGCGCCAGCAGTCCCTCGGCGGGGTCCGGCAATCAGCCCCAGCATTTT
cdr3_aa: CASSPSAGSGNQPQHF

j_call: TRBJ2-5
d_call: -
v_call: TRBV2
clone_size: -
cdr3_nt: TGTGCCAGCAGTGAAAGGACAAGCCCTGAAGAGACCCAGTACTTC
cdr3_aa: CASSERTSPEETQYF

j_call: TRBJ2-1
d_call: TRBD2
v_call: TRBV20-1
clone_size: -
cdr3_nt: TGCAGTGCTAGTAGAACTAGCGGGAGGTGGGAAACCTACAATGAGCAGTTCTTC
cdr3_aa: CSASRTSGRWETYNEQFF

j_call: TRBJ1-2
d_call: -
v_call: TRBV5-5
clone_size: -
cdr3_nt: TGTGCCAGCAGCTGGGAACACGACAGGAACTATGGCTACACCTTC
cdr3_aa: CASSWEHDRNYGYTF

j_call: TRBJ2-4
d_call: -
v_call: TRBV28
clone_size: -
cdr3_nt: TGTGCCAGCAGTTTGTACAGGTCCCAAAACATTCAGTACTTC
cdr3_aa: CASSLYRSQNIQYF

j_call: TRBJ2-3
d_call: TRBD2
v_call: TRBV3-1/TRBV3-2
clone_size: -
cdr3_nt: TGTGCCAGCAGCCAAAGACTAGCGGGAGGGCCCGATACGCAGTATTTT
cdr3_aa: CASSQRLAGGPDTQYF

j_call: TRBJ2-7
d_call: TRBD1
v_call: TRBV5-1
clone_size: -
cdr3_nt: TGCGCCAGCAGCTTGGACTGGACAGGGGGGCGCGAGCAGTACTTC
cdr3_aa: CASSLDWTGGREQYF

j_call: TRBJ2-7
d_call: -
v_call: TRBV20-1
clone_size: -
cdr3_nt: TGCAGTGCTAGCGGAGTATACGAGCAGTACTTC
cdr3_aa: CSASGVYEQYF

j_call: TRBJ1-2
d_call: TRBD1
v_call: TRBV14
clone_size: -
cdr3_nt: TGTGCCAGCAGCCAAGAGGACAGGAGATATGGCTACACCTTC
cdr3_aa: CASSQEDRRYGYTF

j_call: TRBJ2-5
d_call: -
v_call: TRBV27
clone_size: once
cdr3_nt: TGTGCCAGCAGTTTGAACAGGGTAGAGACCCAGTACTTC
cdr3_aa: CASSLNRVETQYF

j_call: TRBJ2-7
d_call: TRBD1
v_call: TRBV4-1
clone_size: -
cdr3_nt: TGCGCCAGCAGCCAAGGCTCGGGACAGGGTTGGTACGAGCAGTACTTC
cdr3_aa: CASSQGSGQGWYEQYF

j_call: TRBJ1-2
d_call: TRBD1
v_call: TRBV18
clone_size: few
cdr3_nt: TGTGCCAGCTCACCAAGACAGGGCCTTAACTATGGCTACACCTTC
cdr3_aa: CASSPRQGLNYGYTF

j_call: TRBJ2-1
d_call: -
v_call: TRBV11-2
clone_size: -
cdr3_nt: TGTGCCAGCAGCACCAACCGTCTCTATTCGGATGAGCAGTTCTTC
cdr3_aa: CASSTNRLYSDEQFF

j_call: TRBJ2-1
d_call: -
v_call: TRBV19
clone_size: -
cdr3_nt: TGTGCCAGTATCGCGAGGGCCCTTGGTGAGCAGTTCTTC
cdr3_aa: CASIARALGEQFF

j_call: TRBJ2-6
d_call: -
v_call: TRBV2
clone_size: -
cdr3_nt: TGTGCCAGCACCCCCGAGCGCTCTGGGGCCAACGTCCTGACTTTC
cdr3_aa: CASTPERSGANVLTF

j_call: TRBJ2-3
d_call: TRBD2
v_call: TRBV5-1
clone_size: -
cdr3_nt: TGCGCCAGCAGCTGGGGACTAGCGCGCACAGATACGCAGTATTTT
cdr3_aa: CASSWGLARTDTQYF

j_call: TRBJ2-7
d_call: TRBD1
v_call: TRBV6-5
clone_size: -
cdr3_nt: TGTGCCAGCAGTTACTCCCGGGACAGGGGAGGAGAGCAGTACTTC
cdr3_aa: CASSYSRDRGGEQYF

j_call: TRBJ1-1
d_call: TRBD1
v_call: TRBV6-2/TRBV6-3
clone_size: -
cdr3_nt: TGTGCCAGCAGTCGAAACAGGGGTCCAGGCACTGAAGCTTTCTTT
cdr3_aa: CASSRNRGPGTEAFF

j_call: TRBJ1-2
d_call: TRBD1
v_call: TRBV2
clone_size: -
cdr3_nt: TGTGCCAGCAGTGGGGGACAGACGAACTATGGCTACACCTTC
cdr3_aa: CASSGGQTNYGYTF

j_call: TRBJ1-4
d_call: -
v_call: TRBV19
clone_size: -
cdr3_nt: TGTGCCAGTAGTGTGGGCGGGACGCCCGACACAACTAATGAAAAACTGTTTTTT
cdr3_aa: CASSVGGTPDTTNEKLFF

j_call: TRBJ1-2
d_call: -
v_call: TRBV30
clone_size: few
cdr3_nt: TGTGCCCGCAGGGCCTTCTATGGCTACACCTTC
cdr3_aa: CARRAFYGYTF

j_call: TRBJ2-7
d_call: -
v_call: TRBV4-3
clone_size: -
cdr3_nt: TGCGCCAGCAGCCAGCAGGAGGGATACCCCTACGAGCAGTACTTC
cdr3_aa: CASSQQEGYPYEQYF

j_call: TRBJ2-5
d_call: -
v_call: TRBV19
clone_size: few
cdr3_nt: TGTGCCAGTAGTATAATGGCGGACAGCCCGCTGGACTTC
cdr3_aa: CASSIMADSPLDF

j_call: TRBJ2-1
d_call: TRBD2
v_call: TRBV7-2
clone_size: -
cdr3_nt: TGTGCCAGCAGCTTAGCTTCCGGCGGGGGTTACAATGAGCAGTTCTTC
cdr3_aa: CASSLASGGGYNEQFF

j_call: TRBJ1-1
d_call: -
v_call: TRBV5-6
clone_size: -
cdr3_nt: TGTGCCAGCAGCTTACAGGGTAGTGCTGAAGCTTTCTTT
cdr3_aa: CASSLQGSAEAFF

j_call: TRBJ2-4
d_call: -
v_call: TRBV24-1
clone_size: -
cdr3_nt: TGTGCCACCAGTGATGGAGGGCGGAATAGTAACATTCAGTACTTC
cdr3_aa: CATSDGGRNSNIQYF

j_call: TRBJ2-7
d_call: TRBD1
v_call: TRBV7-2
clone_size: -
cdr3_nt: TGTGCCAGCAGCTACGGGACAGGGAGGAACGAGCAGTACTTC
cdr3_aa: CASSYGTGRNEQYF